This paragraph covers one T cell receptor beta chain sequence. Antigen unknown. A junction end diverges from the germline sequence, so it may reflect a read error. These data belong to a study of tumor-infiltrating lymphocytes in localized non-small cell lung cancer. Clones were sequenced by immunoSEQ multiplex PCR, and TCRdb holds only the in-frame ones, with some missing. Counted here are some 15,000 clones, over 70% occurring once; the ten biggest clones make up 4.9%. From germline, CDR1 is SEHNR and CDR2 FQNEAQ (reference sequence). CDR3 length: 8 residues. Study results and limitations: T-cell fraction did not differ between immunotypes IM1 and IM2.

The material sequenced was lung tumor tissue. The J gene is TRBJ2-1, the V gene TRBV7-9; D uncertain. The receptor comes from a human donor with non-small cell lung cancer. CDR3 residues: CASSFQLF. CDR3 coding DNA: TGTGCCAGCAGTTTCCAGCTCTTC.